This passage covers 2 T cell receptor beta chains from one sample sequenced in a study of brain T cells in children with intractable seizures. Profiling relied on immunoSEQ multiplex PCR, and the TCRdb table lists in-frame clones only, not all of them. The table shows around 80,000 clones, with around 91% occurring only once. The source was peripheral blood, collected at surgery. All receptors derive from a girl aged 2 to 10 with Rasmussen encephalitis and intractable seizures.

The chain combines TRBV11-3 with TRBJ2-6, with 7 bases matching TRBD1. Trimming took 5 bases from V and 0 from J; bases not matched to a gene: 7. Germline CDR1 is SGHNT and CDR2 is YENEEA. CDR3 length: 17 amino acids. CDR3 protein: CASSLGTVNSGANVLTF. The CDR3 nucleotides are TGTGCCAGCAGCCTCGGGACAGTTAACTCTGGGGCCAACGTCCTGACTTTC.

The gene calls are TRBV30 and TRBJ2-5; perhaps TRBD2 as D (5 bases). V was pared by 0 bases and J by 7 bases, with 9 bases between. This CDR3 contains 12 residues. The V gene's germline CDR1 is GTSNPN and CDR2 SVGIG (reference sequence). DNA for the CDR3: TGTGCCTGGAGTGTAGGTGCGGGGACCCAGTACTTC. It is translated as CAWSVGAGTQYF.